One sample yielded the 7 T cell receptor beta chains listed below, sequenced in a study of T cell responses to AZD1222 COVID-19 vaccine (dated by TCRdb to the early 2020s). The method was the immunoSEQ multiplex PCR assay. TCRdb obtained this table from immuneACCESS and retained in-frame rearrangements with V and J assigned. These tables miss some clones; where compared with another copy, unresolved V genes account for less than half of the shortfall, and the remainder is unexplained. This sample gives fewer than 120,000 clones in total; roughly 92% of them show up just once. The ten largest clones represent over 2% of the sample. The intended sense of this specimen's time point label: about 28 days (+/-7) after the second vaccine dose. The sample consisted of peripheral blood, taken 28 days after the second AZD1222 dose. The receptors originated from an adult who received the AZD1222 COVID-19 vaccine.

The CDR3 region has the DNA TGTGCCAGCAGCTTAGCGGGGCTCGTAAACACTGAAGCTTTCTTT. Translation gives CASSLAGLVNTEAFF. The chain joins TRBV7-2 to TRBJ1-1; D might be TRBD1 (5 bases). This CDR3 is 15 amino acids long. CDR1 is SGHTA and CDR2 is FQGNSA in the germline V gene. V shed 0 bases and J shed 2 bases, with 10 bases lying between them.

The V gene is TRBV19, the J gene TRBJ1-1; D might be TRBD1 (5 bases). The CDR3 sequence is 15 residues long. Trimming cost V 4 bases and J 1 base, with 13 bases left between them. Looked up from germline, CDR1 is LNHDA and CDR2 is SQIVND (reference sequence). The CDR3 loop is CASSSWTGGNTEAFF. The CDR3 nucleotides are TGTGCCAGTAGTAGCTGGACTGGGGGGAACACTGAAGCTTTCTTT.

The rearrangement links TRBV18 to TRBJ2-2, with D perhaps TRBD1 (6 bases). Per germline, CDR1 KGHSH and CDR2 LQKENI. Trimming pared 0 bases from V and 13 bases from J, leaving 15 bases between. The CDR3 extends over 14 amino acids. In DNA, the CDR3 is TGTGCCAGCTCACCACCGCCGGGGCAGGGGCGGCTGTTTTTT. Translation gives CASSPPPGQGRLFF.

In its sample, this clone was seen once. This chain links TRBV18 with TRBJ1-6; no clear D. Trimming removed 5 bases at V and 7 bases at J, with 6 bases between. CDR1 is KGHSH and CDR2 is LQKENI in the germline V gene. The CDR3 totals 12 residues. CDR3 amino acids: CASSTRNSPLHF. CDR3 bases: TGTGCCAGCTCAACCCGAAATTCACCCCTCCACTTT.

This chain uses TRBV18 with TRBJ2-1, with 11 bases identical to TRBD2. Looked up from germline, CDR1 is KGHSH and CDR2 is LQKENI. Trimming cost V 2 bases and J 5 bases; bases outside gene matches: 11. The CDR3 contains 18 residues. CDR3: CASSPNTLLAGGNNEQFF. The CDR3, as DNA: TGTGCCAGCTCACCAAACACCCTCCTAGCGGGGGGAAACAATGAGCAGTTCTTC.

The chain links TRBV7-9 to TRBJ2-2; the D is unclear. V was cut by 5 bases and J by 6 bases, with 19 bases left in between. Germline CDR1 and CDR2: SEHNR and FQNEAQ (reference sequence). CDR3 length equals 16 residues. The CDR3 DNA reads TGTGCCAGCAGCCTCACCCCGGGTCTACCGTCCGGGGAGCTGTTTTTT. It is translated as CASSLTPGLPSGELFF.

V gene TRBV5-5 combines with J gene TRBJ2-3; no firm D call. This CDR3 contains 13 residues. V shed 0 bases and J shed 4 bases, with 6 bases lying between them. Per the germline V gene, CDR1 is SGHKS and CDR2 is YYEKEE (reference sequence). As DNA, the CDR3 is TGTGCCAGCAGCTTGGTAATCTCAGATACGCAGTATTTT. Its protein product is CASSLVISDTQYF.